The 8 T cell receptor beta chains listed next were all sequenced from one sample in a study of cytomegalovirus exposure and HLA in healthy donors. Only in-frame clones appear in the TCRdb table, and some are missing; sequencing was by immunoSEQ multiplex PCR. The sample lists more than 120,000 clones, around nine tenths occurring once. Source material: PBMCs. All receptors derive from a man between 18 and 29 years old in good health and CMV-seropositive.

The CDR3 nucleotides are TGCGCCAGCAGCTTTCAACGGGGTAGCACAGATACGCAGTATTTT. Amino acid sequence: CASSFQRGSTDTQYF. J is TRBJ2-3 and V is TRBV5-1; maybe TRBD2 (5 bases). The germline V and J ends were trimmed by 2 bases and 0 bases, with 10 bases remaining between them. Germline-derived CDR1 and CDR2 are SGHRS and YFSETQ. The CDR3 has 15 residues.

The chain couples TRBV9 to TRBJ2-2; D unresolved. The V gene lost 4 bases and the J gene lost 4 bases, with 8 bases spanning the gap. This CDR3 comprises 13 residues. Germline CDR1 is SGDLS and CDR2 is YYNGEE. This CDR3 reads CASSPTLTGELFF. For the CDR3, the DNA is TGTGCCAGCAGCCCGACACTCACCGGGGAGCTGTTTTTT.

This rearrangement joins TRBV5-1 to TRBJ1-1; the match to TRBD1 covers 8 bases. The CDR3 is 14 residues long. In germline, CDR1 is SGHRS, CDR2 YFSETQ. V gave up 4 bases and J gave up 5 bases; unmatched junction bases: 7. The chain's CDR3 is CASSRQGADTEAFF. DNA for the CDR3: TGCGCCAGCAGCCGGCAGGGGGCGGATACTGAAGCTTTCTTT. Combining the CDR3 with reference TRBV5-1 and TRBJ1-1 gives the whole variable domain KAGVTQTPRYLIKTRGQQVTLSCSPISGHRSVSWYQQTPGQGLQFLFEYFSETQRNKGNFPGRFSGRQFSNSRSEMNVSTLELGDSALYLCASSRQGADTEAFFGQGTRLTVV.

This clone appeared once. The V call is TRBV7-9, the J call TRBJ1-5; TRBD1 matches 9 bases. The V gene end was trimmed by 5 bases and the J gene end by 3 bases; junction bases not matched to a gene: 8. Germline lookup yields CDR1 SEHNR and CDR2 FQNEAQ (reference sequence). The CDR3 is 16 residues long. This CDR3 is CASSTGQGLFNQPQHF. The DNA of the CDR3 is TGTGCCAGCAGCACGGGACAGGGACTCTTCAATCAGCCCCAGCATTTT.

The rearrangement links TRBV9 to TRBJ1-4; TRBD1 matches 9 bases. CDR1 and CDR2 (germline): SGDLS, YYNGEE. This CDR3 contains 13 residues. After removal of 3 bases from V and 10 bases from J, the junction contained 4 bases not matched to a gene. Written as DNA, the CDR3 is TGTGCCAGCAGCGCCGACAGGGGGGGAAAACTGTTTTTT. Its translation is CASSADRGGKLFF. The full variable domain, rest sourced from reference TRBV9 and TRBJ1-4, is DSGVTQTPKHLITATGQRVTLRCSPRSGDLSVYWYQQSLDQGLQFLIQYYNGEERAKGNILERFSAQQFPDLHSELNLSSLELGDSALYFCASSADRGGKLFFGSGTQLSVL.

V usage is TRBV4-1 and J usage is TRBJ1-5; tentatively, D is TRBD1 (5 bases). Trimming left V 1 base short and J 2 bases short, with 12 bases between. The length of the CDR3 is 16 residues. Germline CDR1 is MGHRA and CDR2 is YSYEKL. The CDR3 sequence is CASSQGLRAGNQPQHF. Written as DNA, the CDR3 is TGCGCCAGCAGCCAAGGCCTCAGGGCGGGCAATCAGCCCCAGCATTTT.

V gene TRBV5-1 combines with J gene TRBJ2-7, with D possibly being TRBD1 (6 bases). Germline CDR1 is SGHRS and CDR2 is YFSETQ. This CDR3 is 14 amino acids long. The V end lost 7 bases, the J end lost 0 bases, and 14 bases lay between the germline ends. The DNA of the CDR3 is TGCGCCAGCTCCGGGGACATCGGCTCCTACGAGCAGTACTTC. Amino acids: CASSGDIGSYEQYF.

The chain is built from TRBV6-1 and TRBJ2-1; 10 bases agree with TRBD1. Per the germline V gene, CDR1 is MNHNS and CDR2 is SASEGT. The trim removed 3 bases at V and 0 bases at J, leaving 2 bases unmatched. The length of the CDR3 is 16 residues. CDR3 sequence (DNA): TGTGCCAGCAGTGAGGGGACAGGGGCCTCCTACAATGAGCAGTTCTTC. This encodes CASSEGTGASYNEQFF.